This T cell receptor (beta chain) comes out of a study of blood T cells in healthy people across ages. Regarding the study as a whole: Measured against age, TCR beta diversity per million T cells decreased in a roughly linear manner.

A second about 7 to 11 cycle PCR used barcoded and J-beta primers. Per sample, CDR3-containing paired-end reads numbered at least 3 million. Via MiXCR, TCRdb re-called the 5' RACE reads, giving one row per CDR3 protein. The profile shows roughly 570,000 distinct CDR3 sequences, approximately 25% of them singletons. In the case of this clonotype: Antigen unknown.

Trimming removed 5 bases from V and 6 bases from J, with 6 bases in between. CDR3 length: 11 amino acids. The germline CDR1 and CDR2 sequences are SGHRS and YFSETQ. This chain joins TRBV5-1 and TRBJ2-1; perhaps TRBD2 as D (5 bases). The source of this sequence is a woman in her 70s in good health. The sequenced material came from blood. The CDR3, as DNA: TGCGCCAGCAGGGACTTCAATGAGCAGTTCTTC. It specifies CASRDFNEQFF.